The 27 T cell receptor beta chains presented below share a single source sample, sequenced in a study of post-analysis software for immune sequencing data. Study-wide points: TRBV segments more frequent in patients than in controls numbered five and included TRBV5-6, TRBV5-1 and TRBV20-1.

Unique molecular identifiers were carried by the TCR beta cDNA libraries. TCRdb reanalysed the PCR reads using MiXCR and keeps one entry per CDR3 protein. The table lists roughly 870,000 distinct CDR3 sequences, approximately 50% of them singletons. These receptors have no identified antigens. The material sequenced was blood. All receptors come from a girl aged 5-17 years with multiple sclerosis.

The V call is TRBV6-4, the J call TRBJ2-3; the match to TRBD2 covers 7 bases. Unmatched junction bases numbered 4, after V lost 4 bases and J lost 0 bases. This CDR3 is built from 15 residues. Germline V gene lookup returns CDR1 MRHNA and CDR2 SNTAGT. This CDR3 is CASSAMGGSTDTQYF. The CDR3 DNA reads as TGTGCCAGCAGTGCCATGGGGGGGAGCACAGATACGCAGTATTTT.

The rearrangement links TRBV18 to TRBJ2-4; D is tentatively TRBD1 or TRBD2 (7 bases each). The last part of the DNA fits TRBJ2-7 better; the J call may be wrong. Germline-derived CDR1 and CDR2 are KGHSH and LQKENI. This CDR3 spans 14 amino acids. The CDR3 nucleotides read TGTGCCAGCTCACCGTCGGGACAGCGGGGCGAGCAGTACTTC. This translates into CASSPSGQRGEQYF.

The rearrangement uses TRBV7-2 and TRBJ2-5; D unresolved. The CDR3 length is 16 residues. Germline assignment: CDR1 SGHTA and CDR2 FQGNSA. V was clipped by 4 bases and J by 1 base, with 16 bases between them. This CDR3 is CASSSESGSFQETQYF. The DNA for the CDR3 is TGTGCCAGCAGCTCCGAATCGGGCTCGTTCCAAGAGACCCAGTACTTC.

The chain employs TRBV7-8 and TRBJ2-7; 10 bases agree with TRBD2. V lost 1 base to trimming and J lost 0 bases; unmatched junction nucleotides: 3. The germline V gene has CDR1 SGHVS and CDR2 FQNEAQ. The CDR3 contains 16 residues. CDR3 residues: CASSLGSGRASYEQYF. As DNA, the CDR3 is TGTGCCAGCAGCTTAGGGAGCGGGAGGGCCTCCTACGAGCAGTACTTC. The complete variable domain, with remaining parts taken from reference TRBV7-8 and TRBJ2-7, reads GAGVSQSPRYKVAKRGQDVALRCDPISGHVSLFWYQQALGQGPEFLTYFQNEAQLDKSGLPSDRFFAERPEGSVSTLKIQRTQQEDSAVYLCASSLGSGRASYEQYFGPGTRLTVT.

This rearrangement joins TRBV20-1 to TRBJ2-7; D may match TRBD1 or TRBD2 (5 bases each). This CDR3 contains 13 residues. Germline assignment: CDR1 DFQATT and CDR2 SNEGSKA (reference sequence). V lost 0 bases to trimming and J lost 3 bases, with 9 bases between them. The CDR3 loop is CSARDGDGYEQYF. The CDR3 nucleotides read TGCAGTGCTAGAGATGGGGACGGCTACGAGCAGTACTTC.

The V gene is TRBV6-5, the J gene TRBJ1-2, with 11 bases identical to TRBD1. The CDR3 sequence is 15 residues long. V shed 2 bases and J 8 bases; nucleotides not matched to a gene: 7. Germline lookup yields CDR1 MNHEY and CDR2 SVGAGI. The CDR3 nucleotides are TGTGCCAGCAGTTACCTGGGGACAGGGGGAGGAGGCTACACCTTC. Protein sequence: CASSYLGTGGGGYTF.

This clonotype came up a few times. This chain connects TRBV6-5 to TRBJ2-7; no clear D. This CDR3 comprises 15 residues. V shed 6 bases and J shed 2 bases, with 17 bases lying between them. CDR1 and CDR2 from the germline V gene are MNHEY and SVGAGI. CDR3 DNA sequence: TGTGCCAGCAGGTCCGTCTCCGGGCCCCCCTACGAGCAGTACTTC. Its translation: CASRSVSGPPYEQYF.

The rearrangement uses TRBV29-1 and TRBJ1-2; 10 bases map to TRBD1. The junction had 5 bases not matched to a gene; V was cut back by 7 bases and J by 6 bases. The CDR3 has 12 amino acids. Germline V gives CDR1 SQVTM, CDR2 ANQGSEA. The CDR3 loop is CSAWDRGDGYTF. CDR3 DNA: TGCAGCGCCTGGGACAGGGGAGATGGCTACACCTTC.

The V and J genes are TRBV5-1 and TRBJ2-3, with D possibly matching TRBD2 (6 bases). CDR3 length equals 14 residues. CDR1 is SGHRS and CDR2 is YFSETQ in the germline V gene. Between the trimmed V and J ends, which lost 4 bases and 4 bases, there was a span of 13 bases. The CDR3 loop is CASSLTSFADTQYF. The CDR3 coding sequence is TGCGCCAGCAGCCTAACTAGCTTCGCAGATACGCAGTATTTT.

This clonotype was counted between two and nine times. The chain has TRBV5-1 and TRBJ2-1, with D perhaps matching TRBD2 (7 bases). The germline V and J ends were trimmed by 2 bases and 0 bases, with 15 bases remaining between them. The germline gives CDR1 SGHRS, CDR2 YFSETQ. The CDR3 loop spans 17 amino acids. The CDR3 is CASSFGGGGSSYNEQFF. CDR3 nucleotides: TGCGCCAGCAGCTTTGGTGGCGGGGGCAGCTCCTACAATGAGCAGTTCTTC.

V and J are TRBV12-3 or TRBV12-4 and TRBJ1-2; D is unresolved. V gave up 9 bases and J gave up 4 bases, with 24 bases separating them. CDR3 length equals 16 residues. The CDR3: CASRRERGVGGYGYTF. The CDR3 region has the DNA TGTGCCAGTAGACGGGAACGTGGCGTGGGTGGCTATGGCTACACCTTC.

The J gene is TRBJ1-1, the V gene TRBV10-3; D uncertain. CDR3 length: 13 amino acids. Germline-derived CDR1 and CDR2 are ENHRY and SYGVKD. The V end lost 2 bases, the J end lost 1 base, and 5 bases lay between the germline ends. In DNA, the CDR3 is TGTGCCATCAGTGAGATATGGAACACTGAAGCTTTCTTT. Its protein is CAISEIWNTEAFF.

This clonotype was recorded only once. CDR3 sequence reads: CAISPRVAGDEQYF. The CDR3 DNA reads as TGTGCCATCAGCCCTCGGGTAGCGGGAGACGAGCAGTACTTC. This chain connects TRBV10-3 to TRBJ2-5; 9 positions match TRBD2. The J call may not be correct, given that the DNA end is closer to TRBJ2-7. Germline V gene sequence: CDR1 ENHRY, CDR2 SYGVKD. The CDR3 is 14 amino acids.

The gene calls are TRBV10-2 and TRBJ2-5; a possible D gene is TRBD2 (5 bases). With the DNA end fitting TRBJ2-7 better, the J assignment may be wrong. Per germline, CDR1 WSHSY and CDR2 SAAADI. This CDR3 has 15 amino acids. CDR3 DNA: TGCGCCAGCAGTGACGGGTTTGCTAGCATCTACGAGCAGTACTTC. This translates into CASSDGFASIYEQYF.

The chain uses TRBV10-3 and TRBJ2-3; D is undetermined. The germline CDR1 and CDR2 sequences are ENHRY and SYGVKD. With 4 bases removed from V and 1 base from J, the gap between germline ends came to 12 bases. CDR3 size: 15 residues. CDR3 region: CAISAAGSRTDTQYF. The CDR3 DNA reads TGTGCCATCAGTGCCGCCGGGTCACGCACAGATACGCAGTATTTT.

The chain combines TRBV10-3 with TRBJ2-6; D remains unclear. The CDR3 is 18 residues long. CDR1 ENHRY and CDR2 SYGVKD come from the germline V gene. Trimming removed 5 bases from V and 0 bases from J, with 17 bases in between. Written as DNA, the CDR3 is TGTGCCATCAGTATAGCCGGGTCAGTGAGCTCTGGGGCCAACGTCCTGACTTTC. It translates to CAISIAGSVSSGANVLTF.

The rearrangement uses TRBV7-7 and TRBJ2-3; 8 bases line up with TRBD2. The germline V gene encodes CDR1 SSHAT and CDR2 FNYEAQ (reference sequence). The CDR3 extends over 13 amino acids. The junction had 7 bases not matched to a gene; V was cut back by 4 bases and J by 10 bases. CDR3 sequence reads: CASSSLGGGPQYF. CDR3 sequence (DNA): TGTGCCAGCAGCTCACTCGGCGGGGGGCCGCAGTATTTT.

This chain uses TRBV7-8 with TRBJ2-7; 9 positions match TRBD1. The J call may be faulty, since TRBJ2-1 better matches the DNA end. In germline, CDR1 is SGHVS, CDR2 FQNEAQ. The CDR3 covers 15 residues. The CDR3 region is CASSPPGTGLGEQFF. The CDR3 coding sequence is TGTGCCAGCAGCCCACCGGGGACAGGGCTTGGTGAGCAGTTCTTC.

There are a few counts of this clonotype. J is TRBJ2-7 and V is TRBV12-3 or TRBV12-4, with a possible D match to TRBD2 (6 bases). Between the trimmed V and J ends, which lost 7 bases and 1 base, there was a span of 14 bases. There are 14 residues in the CDR3. The CDR3 DNA is TGTGCCAGCACCCACACCGGGAGATCCTACGAGCAGTACTTC. It yields the protein CASTHTGRSYEQYF.

Note on this clonotype: At one of its ends the junction is not consistent with the germline gene, which may arise from a read error. This CDR3 reads CASSPGTVRGYAF. The CDR3 region has the DNA TGTGCCAGCAGTCCTGGGACAGTACGTGGCTACGCCTTC. V and J are TRBV5-6 and TRBJ1-2; 7 nucleotides align to TRBD1. The CDR3 has 13 amino acids. In germline, CDR1 is SGHDT, CDR2 YYEEEE.

This sequence joins TRBV20-1 and TRBJ2-5; D is possibly TRBD1 or TRBD2 (5 bases each). From germline, CDR1 is DFQATT and CDR2 SNEGSKA (reference sequence). The CDR3 has 11 amino acids. Trimming took off 6 bases at V and 5 bases at J, with 10 bases between the two ends. The CDR3 is CSAVGVETQYF. In DNA, the CDR3 is TGCAGTGCGGTGGGGGTCGAGACCCAGTACTTC.

The chain couples TRBV3-1 to TRBJ2-3; D perhaps matches TRBD2 (6 bases). Germline V gene lookup returns CDR1 LGHDT and CDR2 YNNKEL (reference sequence). This CDR3 spans 15 amino acids. V was cut by 3 bases and J by 2 bases, with 12 bases left in between. The CDR3 region has the DNA TGTGCCAGCAGCCACCAGCGGGTTCTCACAGATACGCAGTATTTT. This gives the protein CASSHQRVLTDTQYF.

A few counts support this clonotype. The gene calls are TRBV29-1 and TRBJ2-1, with a possible D match to TRBD2 (6 bases). Germline CDR1 and CDR2: SQVTM and ANQGSEA. The germline V and J ends were trimmed by 2 bases and 0 bases, with 11 bases remaining between them. The CDR3 is 15 amino acids. In DNA form, the CDR3 reads TGCAGCGTTGAAAGACGGGGGAGCTCCTACAATGAGCAGTTCTTC. The encoded protein is CSVERRGSSYNEQFF.

This clonotype showed up just a few times. This chain connects TRBV29-1 to TRBJ1-2, with 7 bases lining up with TRBD1. The V and J ends lost 5 bases and 4 bases, in that order; junction bases with no gene match: 16. The length of the CDR3 is 16 residues. Germline V lookup: CDR1 SQVTM, CDR2 ANQGSEA. CDR3 bases: TGCAGCGTTCGTAGCGGGACAGACCCTACGAGCTATGGCTACACCTTC. This codes for CSVRSGTDPTSYGYTF.

The chain employs TRBV10-3 and TRBJ2-7, with D maybe TRBD1 (5 bases). Germline assignment: CDR1 ENHRY and CDR2 SYGVKD. The germline V and J ends were trimmed by 3 bases and 1 base, with 13 bases remaining between them. This CDR3 is built from 15 residues. Here the CDR3 reads CAISEPPRDSYEQYF. CDR3 in DNA: TGTGCCATCAGTGAACCCCCCAGGGATTCCTACGAGCAGTACTTC.

This chain connects TRBV9 to TRBJ2-1; no firm D call. This CDR3 region has 15 residues. The V end was cut by 4 bases, the J end by 3 bases, with 14 bases between. CDR1 and CDR2 from the germline V gene are SGDLS and YYNGEE. The CDR3 is CASSPLTWGYNEQFF. CDR3 nucleotides: TGTGCCAGCAGCCCCTTGACTTGGGGCTACAATGAGCAGTTCTTC. Based on the CDR3 plus reference TRBV9 and TRBJ2-1, the full variable domain is DSGVTQTPKHLITATGQRVTLRCSPRSGDLSVYWYQQSLDQGLQFLIQYYNGEERAKGNILERFSAQQFPDLHSELNLSSLELGDSALYFCASSPLTWGYNEQFFGPGTRLTVL.

The chain is built from TRBV5-1 and TRBJ2-3; 10 bases are a match to TRBD2. Germline V gene lookup returns CDR1 SGHRS and CDR2 YFSETQ. CDR3 length: 15 residues. J was trimmed by 4 bases and V by 0 bases; bases with no gene match: 2. CDR3 DNA sequence: TGCGCCAGCAGCTTGGCTCTAGCGGGGGCAGATACGCAGTATTTT. Its protein is CASSLALAGADTQYF.